This T cell receptor (beta chain) was captured in a study of T cells after somatic rescue of genetic block. Data came from immunoSEQ multiplex PCR; TCRdb stores just in-frame clones and leaves some out. This table holds 65,000 to 70,000 clones, 92% found once. CDR1 and CDR2 (germline): SGHNT, YYREEE (reference sequence). The CDR3 length is 14 residues. With 1 base removed from V and 0 bases from J, the gap between germline ends came to 8 bases. Material: peripheral blood mononuclear cells (PBMCs). This sequence originates from a man between 40 and 49 years old. This rearrangement joins TRBV5-4 to TRBJ2-7, with D uncertain. The DNA of the CDR3 is TGTGCCAGCAGCTTGCGGTGGAGCTCCTACGAGCAGTACTTC. Translating it yields CASSLRWSSYEQYF.